This T cell receptor (beta chain) comes out of a study of T cells expressing NK-cell markers. On the study more broadly: Sorted CD3+CD56-NKG2C+, CD3+CD56+NKG2C- and CD3+CD56+NKG2C+ T cells were the source of the TCR beta repertoires. Study outcomes and limitations: Once again these clonotypes came out on top in the CD3+CD56-NKG2C+ fraction of a handful of donors. Expanded NKG2C+ T cell clones were not confirmed as HCMV-specific. In a group of about 6 donors, dominant NKG2C+ clonotypes represented 1.0-7.0% of CD8+ T cells.

As concerns this clonotype: Its antigen is as yet unknown.

For each CDR3 protein, TCRdb gives one entry from its re-call of the 5' RACE reads, without DNA. This repertoire includes 250,000 to 300,000 distinct CDR3 sequences. The source of this sequence is a man between 18 and 35 years old in good health. Sequenced material: blood T cells: a sorted CD56 or NKG2C T cell subset, CD4+ or CD8+ T cells, or bulk PBMC T cells (not recorded which).

The CDR3 reads CASGMRAHQPQHF. The rearrangement links TRBV6-1 to TRBJ1-5. The CDR3 is made up of 13 amino acids. In germline, CDR1 is MNHNS, CDR2 SASEGT.